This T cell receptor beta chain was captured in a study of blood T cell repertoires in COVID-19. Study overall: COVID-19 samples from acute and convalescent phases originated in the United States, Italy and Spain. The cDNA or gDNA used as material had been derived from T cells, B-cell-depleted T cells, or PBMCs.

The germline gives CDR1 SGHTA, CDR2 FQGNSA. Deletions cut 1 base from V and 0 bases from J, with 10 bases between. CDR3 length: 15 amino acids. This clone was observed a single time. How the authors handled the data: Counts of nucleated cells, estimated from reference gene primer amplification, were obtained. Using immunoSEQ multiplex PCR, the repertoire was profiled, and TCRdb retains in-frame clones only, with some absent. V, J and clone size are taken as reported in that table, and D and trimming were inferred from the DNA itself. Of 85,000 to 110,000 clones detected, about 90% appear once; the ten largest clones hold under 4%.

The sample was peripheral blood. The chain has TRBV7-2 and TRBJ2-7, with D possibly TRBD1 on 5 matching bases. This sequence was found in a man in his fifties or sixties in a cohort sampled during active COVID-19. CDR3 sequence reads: CASSLVNRNSYEQYF. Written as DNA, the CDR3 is TGTGCCAGCAGCTTAGTAAACAGGAACTCCTACGAGCAGTACTTC.